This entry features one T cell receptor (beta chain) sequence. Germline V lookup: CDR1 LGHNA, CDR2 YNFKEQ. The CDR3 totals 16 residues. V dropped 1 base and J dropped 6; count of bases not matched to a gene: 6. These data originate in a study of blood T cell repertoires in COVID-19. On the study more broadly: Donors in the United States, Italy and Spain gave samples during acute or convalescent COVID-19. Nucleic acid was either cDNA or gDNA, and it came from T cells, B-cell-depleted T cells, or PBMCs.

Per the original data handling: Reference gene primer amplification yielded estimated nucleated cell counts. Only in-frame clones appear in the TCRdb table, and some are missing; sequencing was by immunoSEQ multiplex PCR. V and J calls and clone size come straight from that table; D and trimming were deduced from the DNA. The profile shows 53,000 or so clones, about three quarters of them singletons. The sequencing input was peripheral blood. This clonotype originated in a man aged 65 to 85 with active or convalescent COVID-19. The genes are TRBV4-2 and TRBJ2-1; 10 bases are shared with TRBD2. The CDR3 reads CASSQAKRGGSNEQFF. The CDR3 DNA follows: TGTGCCAGCAGCCAAGCAAAGCGGGGGGGTAGCAATGAGCAGTTCTTC.